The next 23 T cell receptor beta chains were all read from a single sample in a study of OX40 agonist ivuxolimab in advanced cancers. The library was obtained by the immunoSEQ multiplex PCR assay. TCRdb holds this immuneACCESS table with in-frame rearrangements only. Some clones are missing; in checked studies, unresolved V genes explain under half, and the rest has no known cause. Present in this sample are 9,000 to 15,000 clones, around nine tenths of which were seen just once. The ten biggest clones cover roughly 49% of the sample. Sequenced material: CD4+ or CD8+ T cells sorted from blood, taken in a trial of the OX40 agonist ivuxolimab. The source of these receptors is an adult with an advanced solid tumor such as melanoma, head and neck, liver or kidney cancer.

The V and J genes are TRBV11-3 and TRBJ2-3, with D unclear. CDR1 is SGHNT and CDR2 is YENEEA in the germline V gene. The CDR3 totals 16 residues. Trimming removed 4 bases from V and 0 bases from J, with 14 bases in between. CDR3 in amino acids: CASSSRTGSSTDTQYF. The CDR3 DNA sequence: TGTGCCAGCAGCTCTCGGACCGGGTCTAGCACAGATACGCAGTATTTT.

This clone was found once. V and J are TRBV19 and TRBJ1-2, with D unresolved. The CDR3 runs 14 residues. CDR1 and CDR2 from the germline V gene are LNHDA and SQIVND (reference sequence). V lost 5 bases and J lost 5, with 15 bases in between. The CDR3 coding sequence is TGTGCCAGTAGTCCCCCGGACCGGGTATATGGCTACACCTTC. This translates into CASSPPDRVYGYTF.

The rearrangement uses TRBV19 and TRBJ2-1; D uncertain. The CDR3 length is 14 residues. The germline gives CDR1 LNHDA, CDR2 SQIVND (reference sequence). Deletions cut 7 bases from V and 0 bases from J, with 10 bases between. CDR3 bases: TGTGCCAGTAATCAGATGAGCTCCTACAATGAGCAGTTCTTC. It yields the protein CASNQMSSYNEQFF.

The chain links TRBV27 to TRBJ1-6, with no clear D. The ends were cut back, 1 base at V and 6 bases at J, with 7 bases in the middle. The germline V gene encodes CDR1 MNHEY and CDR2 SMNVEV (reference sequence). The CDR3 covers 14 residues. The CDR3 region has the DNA TGTGCCAGCAGTTTATGGTCGGGTAATTCACCCCTCCACTTT. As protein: CASSLWSGNSPLHF.

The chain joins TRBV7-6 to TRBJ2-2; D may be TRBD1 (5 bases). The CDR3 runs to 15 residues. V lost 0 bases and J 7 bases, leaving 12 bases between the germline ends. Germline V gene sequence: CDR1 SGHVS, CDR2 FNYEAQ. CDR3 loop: CASSLAKGRIGELFF. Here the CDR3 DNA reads TGTGCCAGCAGCTTAGCCAAGGGGCGCATCGGGGAGCTGTTTTTT. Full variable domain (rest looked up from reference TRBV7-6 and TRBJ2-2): GAGVSQSPRYKVTKRGQDVALRCDPISGHVSLYWYRQALGQGPEFLTYFNYEAQQDKSGLPNDRFSAERPEGSISTLTIQRTEQRDSAMYRCASSLAKGRIGELFFGEGSRLTVL.

The CDR3 DNA is TGTGCCAGCTCACCGACTGGCGGGACAGGTCTCGTCAATGAGCAGTTCTTC. Amino acids: CASSPTGGTGLVNEQFF. The chain is built from TRBV18 and TRBJ2-1, with TRBD1 identical over 8 bases. Germline loops: CDR1 KGHSH, CDR2 LQKENI. The CDR3 covers 17 residues. The V segment lost 3 bases and the J segment 6 bases; nucleotides outside the gene matches: 13.

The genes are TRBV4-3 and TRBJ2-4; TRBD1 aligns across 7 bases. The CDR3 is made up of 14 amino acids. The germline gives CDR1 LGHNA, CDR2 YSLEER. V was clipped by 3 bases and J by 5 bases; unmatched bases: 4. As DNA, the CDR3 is TGCGCCAGCAGCCAGGGGACAGAGGAAAACATTCAGTACTTC. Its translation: CASSQGTEENIQYF.

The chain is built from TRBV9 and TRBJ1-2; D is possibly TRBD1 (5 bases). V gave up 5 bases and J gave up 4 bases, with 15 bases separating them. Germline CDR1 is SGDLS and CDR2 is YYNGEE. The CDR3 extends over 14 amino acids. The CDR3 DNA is TGTGCCAGCAGTCCCGAGGGGTCGGGCTATGGCTACACCTTC. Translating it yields CASSPEGSGYGYTF.

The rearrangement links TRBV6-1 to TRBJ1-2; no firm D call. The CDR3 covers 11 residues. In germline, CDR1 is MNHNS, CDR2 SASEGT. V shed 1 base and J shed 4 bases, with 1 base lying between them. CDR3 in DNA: TGTGCCAGCAGTGAAGGCTATGGCTACACCTTC. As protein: CASSEGYGYTF.

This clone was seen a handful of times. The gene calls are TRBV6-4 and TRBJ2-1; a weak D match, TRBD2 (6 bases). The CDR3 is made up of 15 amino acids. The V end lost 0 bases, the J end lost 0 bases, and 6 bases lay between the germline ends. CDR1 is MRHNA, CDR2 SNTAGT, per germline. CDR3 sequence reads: CASSDSSGSYNEQFF. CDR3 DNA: TGTGCCAGCAGTGACTCTAGCGGCTCCTACAATGAGCAGTTCTTC.

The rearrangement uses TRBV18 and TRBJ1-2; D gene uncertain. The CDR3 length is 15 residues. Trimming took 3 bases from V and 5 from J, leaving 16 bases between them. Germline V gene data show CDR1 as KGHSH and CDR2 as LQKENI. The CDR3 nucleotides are TGTGCCAGCTCACCCCCTCGGGCCCAACTTTATGGCTACACCTTC. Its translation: CASSPPRAQLYGYTF. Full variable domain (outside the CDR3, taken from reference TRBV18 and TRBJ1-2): NAGVMQNPRHLVRRRGQEARLRCSPMKGHSHVYWYRQLPEEGLKFMVYLQKENIIDESGMPKERFSAEFPKEGPSILRIQQVVRGDSAAYFCASSPPRAQLYGYTFGSGTRLTVV.

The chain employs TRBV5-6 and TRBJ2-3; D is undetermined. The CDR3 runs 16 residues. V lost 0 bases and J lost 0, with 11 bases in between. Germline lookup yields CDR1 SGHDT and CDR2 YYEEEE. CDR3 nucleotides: TGTGCCAGCAGCTTGGATCCCAGTTCTAGCACAGATACGCAGTATTTT. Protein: CASSLDPSSSTDTQYF.

The CDR3: CASSGTGGGAEKLFF. The CDR3 DNA reads as TGTGCCAGCAGCGGTACAGGGGGAGGTGCTGAAAAACTGTTTTTT. The V and J genes are TRBV9 and TRBJ1-4, with TRBD1 matching 8 bases. Germline loops: CDR1 SGDLS, CDR2 YYNGEE. CDR3 length: 15 residues. The J segment lost 7 bases and the V segment lost 3 bases, leaving 8 bases of the junction unmatched.

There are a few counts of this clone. CDR3 DNA: TGTGCCAGCAGCCAGGAAGTGGGCTACGAGCAGTACTTC. Translated, it gives CASSQEVGYEQYF. The chain recombines TRBV7-9 with TRBJ2-7; D not certain. CDR1 is SEHNR and CDR2 is FQNEAQ in the germline V gene (reference sequence). The CDR3 totals 13 residues. The V and J ends lost 5 bases and 3 bases respectively, with 11 bases between them.

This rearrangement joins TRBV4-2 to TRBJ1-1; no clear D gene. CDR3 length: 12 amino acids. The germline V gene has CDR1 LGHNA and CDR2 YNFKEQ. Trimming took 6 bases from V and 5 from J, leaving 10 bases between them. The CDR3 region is CASSLLGTEAFF. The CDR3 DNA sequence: TGTGCCAGCAGTCTTCTAGGGACTGAAGCTTTCTTT.

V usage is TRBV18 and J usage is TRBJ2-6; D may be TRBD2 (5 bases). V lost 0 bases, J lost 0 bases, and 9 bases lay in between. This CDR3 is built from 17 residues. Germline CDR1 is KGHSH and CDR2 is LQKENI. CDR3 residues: CASSPPAGISGANVLTF. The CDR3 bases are TGTGCCAGCTCACCACCGGCGGGTATCTCTGGGGCCAACGTCCTGACTTTC.

For the CDR3, the DNA is TGCGCCAGCAGCCCAGGACAGGGTTGGAACTATGGCTACACCTTC. Translated: CASSPGQGWNYGYTF. The J gene is TRBJ1-2, the V gene TRBV4-3, with 8 nucleotides matching TRBD1. The CDR3 runs to 15 residues. Losses at the gene ends were 4 bases for V and 2 bases for J; bases not matched to a gene: 6. From germline, CDR1 is LGHNA and CDR2 YSLEER.

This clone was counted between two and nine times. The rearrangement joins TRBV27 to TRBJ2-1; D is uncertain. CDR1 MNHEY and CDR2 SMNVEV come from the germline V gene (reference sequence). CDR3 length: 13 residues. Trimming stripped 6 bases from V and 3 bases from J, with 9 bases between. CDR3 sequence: CASSPTSYNEQFF. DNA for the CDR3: TGTGCCAGCAGCCCTACGAGCTACAATGAGCAGTTCTTC.

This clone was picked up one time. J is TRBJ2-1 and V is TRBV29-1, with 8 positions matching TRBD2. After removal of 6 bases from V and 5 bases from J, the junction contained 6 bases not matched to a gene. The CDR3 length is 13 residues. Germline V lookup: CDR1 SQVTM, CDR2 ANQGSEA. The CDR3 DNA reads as TGCAGCGTGGCGAGCGGGAGCCACAATGAGCAGTTCTTC. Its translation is CSVASGSHNEQFF.

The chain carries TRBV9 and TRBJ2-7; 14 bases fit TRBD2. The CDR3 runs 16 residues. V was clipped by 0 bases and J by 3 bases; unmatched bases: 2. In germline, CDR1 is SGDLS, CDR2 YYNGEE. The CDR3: CASSVGLAGGFYEQYF. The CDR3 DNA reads TGTGCCAGCAGCGTAGGACTAGCGGGAGGGTTCTACGAGCAGTACTTC.

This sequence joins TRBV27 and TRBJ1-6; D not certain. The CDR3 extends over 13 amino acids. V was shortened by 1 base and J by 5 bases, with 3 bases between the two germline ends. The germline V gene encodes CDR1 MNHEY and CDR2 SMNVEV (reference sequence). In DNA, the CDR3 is TGTGCCAGCAGTTTATTCCATAATTCACCCCTCCACTTT. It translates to CASSLFHNSPLHF.

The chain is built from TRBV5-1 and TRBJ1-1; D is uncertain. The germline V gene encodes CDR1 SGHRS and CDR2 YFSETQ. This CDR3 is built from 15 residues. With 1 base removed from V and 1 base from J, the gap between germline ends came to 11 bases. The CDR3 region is CASSLSRGENTEAFF. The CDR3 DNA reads TGCGCCAGCAGCTTGTCCCGGGGTGAGAACACTGAAGCTTTCTTT. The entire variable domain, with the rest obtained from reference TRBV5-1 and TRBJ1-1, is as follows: KAGVTQTPRYLIKTRGQQVTLSCSPISGHRSVSWYQQTPGQGLQFLFEYFSETQRNKGNFPGRFSGRQFSNSRSEMNVSTLELGDSALYLCASSLSRGENTEAFFGQGTRLTVV.

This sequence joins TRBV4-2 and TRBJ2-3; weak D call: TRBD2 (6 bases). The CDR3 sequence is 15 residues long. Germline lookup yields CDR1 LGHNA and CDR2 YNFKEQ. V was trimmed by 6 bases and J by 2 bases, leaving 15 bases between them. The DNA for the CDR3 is TGTGCCAGCAGGGGGACTTTCGCCTCCACAGATACGCAGTATTTT. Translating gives CASRGTFASTDTQYF.